A single sample is the source of the 27 T cell receptor beta chains below, sequenced in a study of tumor-infiltrating lymphocytes in primary liver carcinoma. cDNA specific to TCR beta was made from roughly 500 ng of total RNA, with a constant-region primer employed for priming. Libraries covering TCR beta were generated through three nested multiplex PCR rounds (using a slightly modified ARM-PCR). Forward primers for TRBV1-TRBV30 and a C-beta reverse primer served the first two PCR rounds, at roughly 10 cycles each. TCRdb used MiXCR to reprocess the multiplex PCR reads, holding one entry per CDR3 protein. The table lists approximately 64,000 distinct CDR3 sequences, over 60% of them singletons. Both RNA and DNA were isolated together from about 21-30 mg of bulk tissue that had not been sorted. Sequences were obtained from liver tumor tissue from sampling region 4. As for subset: tumor region T4, right-lateral pole. The receptors shown here come from a man aged 35-49 years with primary liver carcinoma and hepatitis B virus infection.

J is TRBJ2-6 and V is TRBV5-6; D ambiguous. Germline CDR1 SGHDT, CDR2 YYEEEE. The length of the CDR3 is 17 residues. V was pared by 0 bases and J by 2 bases, with 12 bases between. This CDR3 is CASSLDLHTAGANVLTF. CDR3 sequence (DNA): TGTGCCAGCAGCTTGGATTTGCACACCGCTGGGGCCAACGTCCTGACTTTC.

A word on this clonotype: A junction boundary mismatches the germline segment, possibly from a read error. The J gene is TRBJ2-7, the V gene TRBV4-1, with 9 bases that match TRBD1. The CDR3 loop spans 16 amino acids. Germline CDR1 reads MGHRA; CDR2 reads YSYEKL. CDR3 loop: CARSQEVGTGNYEQYF. CDR3 DNA: TGCGCCAGAAGCCAAGAAGTAGGGACAGGGAACTACGAGCAGTACTTC.

In nucleotides, the CDR3 is TGTGCCAACAGTCGTTGGACTGGTCCCGCTGAGACCCAGTACTTC. The encoded protein is CANSRWTGPAETQYF. The chain recombines TRBV11-2 with TRBJ2-5; D possibly corresponds to TRBD2 (5 bases). Germline-derived CDR1 and CDR2 are SGHAT and FQNNGV. Trimming removed 10 bases at V and 5 bases at J, with 23 bases between. CDR3 length equals 15 residues.

This clonotype has at least ten counts. The V and J genes are TRBV5-1 and TRBJ2-3; TRBD2 aligns across 13 bases. After removal of 4 bases from V and 4 bases from J, the junction contained 6 bases not matched to a gene. The CDR3 length is 16 residues. CDR1 and CDR2 from the germline V gene are SGHRS and YFSETQ. The CDR3 DNA reads as TGCGCCAGCAGCCCCCGGACTAGCGGGAGCGCAGATACGCAGTATTTT. Protein: CASSPRTSGSADTQYF.

The J gene is TRBJ2-7, the V gene TRBV6-2 or TRBV6-3; D is possibly TRBD1 or TRBD2 (5 bases each). CDR1 is MNHEY, CDR2 SVGEGT, per germline. The V and J ends lost 10 bases and 5 bases respectively, with 15 bases between them. The CDR3 sequence is 12 residues long. The CDR3 sequence is CATSWDGHEQYF. CDR3 DNA sequence: TGTGCCACATCCTGGGACGGCCACGAGCAGTACTTC.

The sample holds one count of this clonotype. The chain employs TRBV9 and TRBJ2-2, with D unresolved. Looked up from germline, CDR1 is SGDLS and CDR2 is YYNGEE. Trimming took 6 bases from V and 0 from J, leaving 3 bases between them. The CDR3 is 12 amino acids. The CDR3 nucleotides read TGTGCCAGCAATGCGAACACCGGGGAGCTGTTTTTT. This translates into CASNANTGELFF. Full variable domain (rest looked up from reference TRBV9 and TRBJ2-2): DSGVTQTPKHLITATGQRVTLRCSPRSGDLSVYWYQQSLDQGLQFLIQYYNGEERAKGNILERFSAQQFPDLHSELNLSSLELGDSALYFCASNANTGELFFGEGSRLTVL.

A note on this clonotype: The germline gene is not matched at one end of the junction; a read error may be the cause. The gene calls are TRBV5-4 and TRBJ1-4; D may be TRBD1 (6 bases). This CDR3 is built from 14 residues. Germline lookup yields CDR1 SGHNT and CDR2 YYREEE (reference sequence). CDR3 bases: TGTGCCAGCAGCCCACGACCCGAGACAGGAACGTCTGGATTT. This gives the protein CASSPRPETGTSGF.

The chain couples TRBV28 to TRBJ2-7; 11 nucleotides agree with TRBD1. This CDR3 is built from 14 residues. The germline V gene has CDR1 MDHEN and CDR2 SYDVKM. J lost 6 bases, V lost 7 bases, and 8 bases had no gene match. The chain's CDR3 is CASIWTGGPCEQYF. The CDR3 coding sequence is TGTGCCAGCATCTGGACAGGGGGCCCCTGCGAGCAGTACTTC.

In the case of this clonotype: One end of the junction fails to match germline, which may point to a read error. The chain links TRBV4-2 to TRBJ1-1; the D gene is possibly TRBD1 (6 bases). From germline, CDR1 is LGHNA and CDR2 YNFKEQ. This CDR3 has 17 amino acids. CDR3 residues: CARSQEYGQSFWAEAFF. The CDR3 DNA is TGTGCCAGGAGCCAAGAGTACGGACAGAGTTTTTGGGCTGAAGCTTTCTTT.

A note on this clonotype: The junction does not match germline at one end; this may be a read error. In DNA form, the CDR3 reads TGTGCCAGTAGCTTGACAGGGGTGGAGATCCAGTACTTC. Translating gives CASSLTGVEIQYF. This sequence joins TRBV5-4 and TRBJ2-5; 8 bases agree with TRBD1. The CDR3 is made up of 13 amino acids. Germline V gene data show CDR1 as SGHNT and CDR2 as YYREEE (reference sequence).

A remark on this clonotype: One end of the junction varies from germline; a read error may be responsible. The DNA for the CDR3 is TGCGCCAGCAACGATCTGGACAGGGGGTTAGCCGGAGAGCTGGTTTTT. It translates to CASNDLDRGLAGELVF. The chain is built from TRBV4-1 and TRBJ2-2; 10 positions match TRBD1. The germline CDR1 and CDR2 sequences are MGHRA and YSYEKL. CDR3 length: 16 amino acids.

To note about this clonotype: A much larger clone lies a single base off, so this may be a read error. The rearrangement joins TRBV25-1 to TRBJ2-1; 10 positions match TRBD2. Trimming took 8 bases from V and 8 from J; bases not matched to a gene: 12. Germline V gives CDR1 MGHDK, CDR2 SYGVNS. The CDR3 extends over 15 amino acids. The CDR3 nucleotides read TGTGCCAGCCTATCGGGAACTAGCGGGAATCATGAGCAGTTCTTC. Translation gives CASLSGTSGNHEQFF.

This clonotype has a single count. V and J are TRBV12-3 or TRBV12-4 and TRBJ2-3; 12 positions agree with TRBD2. Trimming cost V 7 bases and J 8 bases; bases outside gene matches: 10. This CDR3 region has 15 residues. The CDR3 bases are TGTGCCAGCAATGCCGGGACTAGCGGGCTGGGTACGCAGTATTTT. It yields the protein CASNAGTSGLGTQYF.

About this clonotype: A read error is possible here, since a much larger clone lies one base away. The chain carries TRBV11-2 and TRBJ2-1, with 9 bases aligning to TRBD2. Germline-derived CDR1 and CDR2 are SGHAT and FQNNGV. The CDR3 runs to 14 residues. CDR3 coding DNA: TGTGCCAGCAGCTTAGATGCGGGGCTAGCGGGACAGTTCTTT. This sequence encodes CASSLDAGLAGQFF.

As to this clonotype: The junction shows a germline mismatch at one end, possibly a read error. The chain employs TRBV11-2 and TRBJ2-1; D gene ambiguous. In germline, CDR1 is SGHAT, CDR2 FQNNGV. CDR3 length: 13 residues. This chain's CDR3 is CTSNLDRLGMGFF. The CDR3 DNA is TGTACCAGCAACTTAGATCGGCTAGGGATGGGGTTCTTC.

On this clonotype itself: The junction departs from germline at one end; a sequencing error may be responsible. Written as DNA, the CDR3 is TGTGCCAACAGCTTGGACGAGTTCGCTAATGAAAAACTGTTTTTT. Its translation is CANSLDEFANEKLFF. The chain has TRBV11-2 and TRBJ1-4; D is ambiguous. Germline CDR1 is SGHAT and CDR2 is FQNNGV. CDR3 length: 15 amino acids.

Concerning this clonotype itself: A junction end diverges from the germline sequence, so it may reflect a read error. The genes are TRBV13 and TRBJ2-7, with 8 bases identical to TRBD1. The germline V gene encodes CDR1 PRHDT and CDR2 FYEKMQ (reference sequence). The CDR3 runs 14 residues. DNA for the CDR3: TGTGCCAGCAACTTATGGGGACAGGTCTACGAGCAGTACTTC. Its translation: CASNLWGQVYEQYF.

This clonotype occurred a few times. With a much larger clone just one base away, this may be a read error. The genes are TRBV9 and TRBJ2-7; TRBD1 aligns across 9 bases. J gave up 5 bases and V 4 bases, and 10 bases lay outside the gene matches. The CDR3 sequence is 15 residues long. Germline CDR1 is SGDLS and CDR2 is YYNGEE. CDR3 region: CASSTGPGQGDEQYF. In nucleotides, the CDR3 is TGTGCCAGCAGCACCGGACCGGGACAGGGTGACGAGCAGTACTTC.

Concerning this clonotype: Given the absence of the conserved phenylalanine or tryptophan at the CDR3 end, a read error is likely. The chain joins TRBV6-2 or TRBV6-3 to TRBJ2-4; a weak D match, TRBD2 (5 bases). Germline values: CDR1 MNHEY, CDR2 SVGEGT. CDR3 length: 16 residues. CDR3 amino acids: CASSYSLAGTKNIQYL. The CDR3, as DNA: TGTGCCAGTAGTTACAGTCTAGCTGGGACCAAAAACATTCAGTACCTC.

Remarks on this clonotype: A much larger clone sits a single nucleotide away, making a read error possible. The rearrangement links TRBV4-2 to TRBJ1-1; D is unclear. The germline CDR1 and CDR2 sequences are LGHNA and YNFKEQ. The CDR3 spans 16 residues. The CDR3 region has the DNA TGTACCAGCAGCATATTTGCCCGAGACGGGGACACTGAAGCTTTCTTT. Encoded protein: CTSSIFARDGDTEAFF.

The chain couples TRBV6-5 to TRBJ2-5; D might be TRBD1 (5 bases). With 4 bases removed from V and 2 bases from J, the gap between germline ends came to 11 bases. The CDR3 totals 14 residues. Germline V gene lookup returns CDR1 MNHEY and CDR2 SVGAGI. The CDR3 protein is CASSCIGQQETQYF. The CDR3, as DNA: TGTGCCAGCAGTTGCATCGGACAACAAGAGACCCAGTACTTC.

This clonotype has only a few counts. Germline is not matched at one junction end, which may reflect a read error. V usage is TRBV29-1 and J usage is TRBJ2-2, with 7 positions matching TRBD2. Germline V CDR1 and CDR2: SQVTM, ANQGSEA. The CDR3 has 15 residues. CDR3 DNA: TGCAGCGTTGGAACTAGCGCGGCGAAGACCGGGGAGCTGTTTTTT. Its protein is CSVGTSAAKTGELFF.

Comments on this clonotype: The junction differs from germline at one of its ends, possibly a read error. The genes are TRBV29-1 and TRBJ2-3, with D tentatively TRBD2 (7 bases). CDR1 is SQVTM, CDR2 ANQGSEA, per germline. This CDR3 has 16 amino acids. The CDR3 loop reads CSVEDRGGRGTDMQYF. Here the CDR3 DNA reads TGCAGCGTTGAAGATCGCGGGGGCCGGGGCACAGATATGCAGTATTTT.

With regard to this clonotype: Sequence at one end of the junction differs from germline and may be a read error. The gene calls are TRBV28 and TRBJ1-5; 8 bases line up with TRBD1. The CDR3 is made up of 14 amino acids. Germline V gives CDR1 MDHEN, CDR2 SYDVKM. CDR3 region: CVSSTTGATQPQHF. The CDR3 coding sequence is TGTGTCAGCAGTACGACAGGGGCCACCCAGCCCCAGCATTTT.

This clonotype was picked up many times. The rearrangement uses TRBV30 and TRBJ1-5; tentative D call: TRBD1 (6 bases). Germline CDR1 is GTSNPN and CDR2 is SVGIG (reference sequence). The CDR3 is made up of 15 amino acids. The CDR3 DNA sequence: TGTGCTAGGGCCCTCGCGGGGGGCCGCAATCAGCCCCAGCATTTT. Protein product: CARALAGGRNQPQHF.

This clonotype was seen only a few times. A read error is possible here, since a much larger clone lies one base away. The V gene is TRBV5-1, the J gene TRBJ1-2; TRBD1 matches at 12 bases. The CDR3 has 14 amino acids. Germline V gene sequence: CDR1 SGHRS, CDR2 YFSETQ. Unmatched junction bases numbered 7, after V lost 5 bases and J lost 8 bases. The CDR3 DNA reads TGCGCCAGCAGGTCGGGACAGGGGGCGCCCGGCTACACCTTC. It translates to CASRSGQGAPGYTF.

This clonotype is medium-sized within its sample. Here the CDR3 DNA reads TGTGCCAGCAGTTACTCGAATCGGTACGAGCAGTTCTTC. Encoded protein: CASSYSNRYEQFF. The genes are TRBV6-5 and TRBJ2-1; D call uncertain. The germline V and J ends were trimmed by 0 bases and 10 bases, with 10 bases remaining between them. Germline lookup yields CDR1 MNHEY and CDR2 SVGAGI. This CDR3 comprises 13 residues.